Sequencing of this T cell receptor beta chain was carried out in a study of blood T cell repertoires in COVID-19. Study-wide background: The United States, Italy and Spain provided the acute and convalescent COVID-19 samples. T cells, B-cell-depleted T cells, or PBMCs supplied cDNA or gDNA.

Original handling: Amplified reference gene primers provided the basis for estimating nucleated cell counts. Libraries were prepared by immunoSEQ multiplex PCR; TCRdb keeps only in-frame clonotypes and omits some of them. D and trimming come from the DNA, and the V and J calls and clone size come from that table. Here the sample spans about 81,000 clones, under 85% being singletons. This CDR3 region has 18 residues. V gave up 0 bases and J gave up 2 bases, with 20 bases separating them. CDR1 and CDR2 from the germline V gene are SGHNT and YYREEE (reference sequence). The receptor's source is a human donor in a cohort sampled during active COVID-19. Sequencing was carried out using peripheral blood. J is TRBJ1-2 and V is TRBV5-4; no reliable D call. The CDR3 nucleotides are TGTGCCAGCAGCTTGGGAGGGCAGCTACCATCCTCGAACTATGGCTACACCTTC. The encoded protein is CASSLGGQLPSSNYGYTF.